The 2 T cell receptor beta chains in this list originate from one sample, sequenced in a study of blood T cell repertoires in COVID-19. Measured with immunoSEQ multiplex PCR; TCRdb has only the in-frame clones, and not every one. Altogether around 260,000 clones are present, around 90% being singletons, with the ten largest covering about 4.1%. Source material: peripheral blood. The receptors stem from a man aged 60 to 69 who had recovered from COVID-19.

This clone was recorded a few times. The chain couples TRBV5-4 to TRBJ2-2, with TRBD2 as a possible D gene (5 bases). The CDR3 has 13 residues. V was shortened by 6 bases and J by 4 bases, with 10 bases between the two germline ends. The germline V gene encodes CDR1 SGHNT and CDR2 YYREEE (reference sequence). The CDR3 sequence: CASNLGLTGELFF. DNA of the CDR3: TGTGCCAGCAACCTTGGACTCACCGGGGAGCTGTTTTTT.

V and J are TRBV7-9 and TRBJ2-7, with a weak D call TRBD1 (5 bases). Germline V gene lookup returns CDR1 SEHNR and CDR2 FQNEAQ (reference sequence). The V end lost 5 bases, the J end lost 3 bases, and 14 bases lay between the germline ends. The CDR3 has 14 residues. The CDR3 sequence: CASSRGRTHYEQYF. The CDR3 DNA reads as TGTGCCAGCAGCAGGGGAAGAACTCACTACGAGCAGTACTTC.